This T cell receptor (beta chain) was identified during a study of blood T cell repertoires in COVID-19. Looking at the study overall: T cells, B-cell-depleted T cells, or PBMCs provided the cDNA or gDNA that served as material.

With 4 bases removed from V and 4 bases from J, the gap between germline ends came to 20 bases. Germline V lookup: CDR1 SGDLS, CDR2 YYNGEE. The CDR3 spans 16 residues. Some clones are missing from TCRdb's copy, which holds only in-frame ones; the method was immunoSEQ multiplex PCR. Of 210,000 or so clones listed, 65% to 85% are singletons. This clonotype originated in a man aged 25-45 years with acute COVID-19. V and J are TRBV9 and TRBJ1-2, with D maybe TRBD1 (6 bases). Sequencing was done on a sample of PBMCs or T cells enriched from blood (not recorded which). In nucleotides, the CDR3 is TGTGCCAGCAGCAAAGAAGGTCAGGGGCTGGGCTATGGCTACACCTTC. Translation gives CASSKEGQGLGYGYTF.